This T cell receptor beta chain stems from a study of T cells after yellow fever vaccination. Study-wide findings and caveats: Subsequent booster samples again held most clones from primary vaccination (approximately 95% CD4, 85% to 90% CD8). A minor fraction of clonotypes spanned both CD4 and CD8 compartments.

The CDR3 runs to 16 residues. The V end was cut by 0 bases, the J end by 0 bases, with 10 bases between. The germline gives CDR1 SGDLS, CDR2 YYNGEE. This clonotype was seen ten or more times. Its matching antigen is unknown. Each CDR3 protein gets one entry after TCRdb re-called the 5' RACE reads with MiXCR. The sample shows fewer than 400,000 distinct CDR3 sequences, 6.2% of them seen only once. The origin of this receptor is a man in his thirties or forties who received the YFV17D yellow fever vaccine. The chain recombines TRBV9 with TRBJ2-4; D gene unclear. The input for sequencing was PBMCs, taken 5 days after the yellow fever booster vaccination. The CDR3 spells CASSVGLTLAKNIQYF. CDR3 bases: TGTGCCAGCAGCGTAGGCCTGACACTAGCCAAAAACATTCAGTACTTC.